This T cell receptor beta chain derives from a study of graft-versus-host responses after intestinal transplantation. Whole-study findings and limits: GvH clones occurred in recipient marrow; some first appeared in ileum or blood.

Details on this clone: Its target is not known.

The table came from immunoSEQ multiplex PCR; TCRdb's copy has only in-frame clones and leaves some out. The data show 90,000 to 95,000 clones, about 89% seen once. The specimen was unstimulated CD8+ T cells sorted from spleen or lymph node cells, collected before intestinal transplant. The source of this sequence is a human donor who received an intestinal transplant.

The CDR3 here is CASSLASRGNYNEQFF. Here the CDR3 DNA reads TGCGCCAGCAGCTTGGCCTCTCGCGGAAACTACAATGAGCAGTTCTTC. The J gene is TRBJ2-1, the V gene TRBV5-1; D unclear. Looked up from germline, CDR1 is SGHRS and CDR2 is YFSETQ. There are 16 residues in the CDR3. V lost 0 bases, J lost 3 bases, and 13 bases lay in between.